The 13 T cell receptor beta chains listed next were all sequenced from one sample in a study of blood T cell repertoires in COVID-19. Clones were sequenced by immunoSEQ multiplex PCR, and TCRdb holds only the in-frame ones, with some missing. Seen here are tens of thousands of clones, 87% observed once, and the top ten hold 3% to 4%. Material for sequencing was peripheral blood. These receptors were obtained from a man aged 40-55 years with COVID-19, enrolled during active disease.

This rearrangement joins TRBV27 to TRBJ2-1; TRBD1 aligns across 9 bases. V was pared by 5 bases and J by 1 base, with 6 bases of the junction left unmatched. The CDR3 is 16 residues long. Looked up from germline, CDR1 is MNHEY and CDR2 is SMNVEV (reference sequence). CDR3 protein: CASSSYRGLSYNEQFF. CDR3 DNA sequence: TGTGCCAGCAGTAGCTACAGGGGGCTATCCTACAATGAGCAGTTCTTC.

V is TRBV7-8 and J is TRBJ1-6; D not certain. Germline V gives CDR1 SGHVS, CDR2 FQNEAQ. The CDR3 spans 16 residues. The V end was cut by 2 bases, the J end by 8 bases, with 16 bases between. CDR3 protein: CASSLPRVHRYSPLHF. CDR3 sequence (DNA): TGTGCCAGCAGCTTACCCCGGGTCCACCGCTATTCACCCCTCCACTTT.

V is TRBV18 and J is TRBJ2-6; 8 nucleotides align to TRBD1. The CDR3 runs to 17 residues. Germline V gene data show CDR1 as KGHSH and CDR2 as LQKENI. V dropped 2 bases and J dropped 0; count of bases not matched to a gene: 3. The CDR3 loop reads CASSPGQGSSGANVLTF. The CDR3 DNA is TGTGCCAGCTCACCAGGACAGGGAAGCTCTGGGGCCAACGTCCTGACTTTC.

This chain links TRBV6-6 with TRBJ1-5; 12 nucleotides agree with TRBD1. CDR1 is MNHNY, CDR2 SVGAGI, per germline (reference sequence). This CDR3 has 16 residues. Unmatched junction bases numbered 6, after V lost 5 bases and J lost 4 bases. The CDR3 loop is CASSPGQGASNQPQHF. As DNA, the CDR3 is TGTGCCAGCAGTCCGGGACAGGGGGCTAGTAATCAGCCCCAGCATTTT.

The DNA of the CDR3 is TGTGCCTGGAGAGGAGCATGGGTTAATTCACCCCTCCACTTT. Its translation is CAWRGAWVNSPLHF. V and J are TRBV30 and TRBJ1-6, with unresolved D. The CDR3 totals 14 residues. V gave up 3 bases and J gave up 6 bases, with 12 bases separating them. Germline V lookup: CDR1 GTSNPN, CDR2 SVGIG (reference sequence).

The V call is TRBV5-4, the J call TRBJ2-5; 13 bases fit TRBD2. The CDR3 consists of 16 residues. Per the germline V gene, CDR1 is SGHNT and CDR2 is YYREEE (reference sequence). Trimming removed 4 bases from V and 5 bases from J; junction bases left unmatched: 8. The CDR3 nucleotides are TGTGCCAGCAGCGTTACTAGCGGGGGGGCCGCGGAGACCCAGTACTTC. This sequence encodes CASSVTSGGAAETQYF.

The V gene is TRBV2, the J gene TRBJ1-2; tentative D call: TRBD1 (6 bases). The V gene lost 9 bases and the J gene lost 9 bases, with 17 bases spanning the gap. Germline V CDR1 and CDR2: SNHLY, FYNNEI. This CDR3 region has 12 residues. The CDR3 region has the DNA TGTGCCAGGTTAGAGATGAGGGGGAGCTACACCTTC. Amino acid sequence: CARLEMRGSYTF. Full variable domain (missing parts from reference TRBV2 and TRBJ1-2): EPEVTQTPSHQVTQMGQEVILRCVPISNHLYFYWYRQILGQKVEFLVSFYNNEISEKSEIFDDQFSVERPDGSNFTLKIRSTKLEDSAMYFCARLEMRGSYTFGSGTRLTVV.

The chain links TRBV12-3 or TRBV12-4 to TRBJ1-1, with D possibly matching TRBD1 (6 bases). The CDR3 runs to 13 residues. Trimming shortened V by 0 bases and J by 8 bases, and 10 bases separated the two germline ends. CDR3 in amino acids: CASSLARGGEAFF. DNA for the CDR3: TGTGCCAGCAGTTTAGCGAGGGGGGGCGAAGCTTTCTTT.

The chain combines TRBV28 with TRBJ2-6, with 7 bases matching TRBD1. Germline V gene lookup returns CDR1 MDHEN and CDR2 SYDVKM. V lost 3 bases and J lost 5; bases outside the gene matches: 7. The CDR3 covers 16 residues. CDR3 bases: TGTGCCAGCAGTTTCCACAGGGGATCTAGGGCCAACGTCCTGACTTTC. Translated, it gives CASSFHRGSRANVLTF.

The chain carries TRBV5-6 and TRBJ2-7; D is perhaps TRBD2 (7 bases). The length of the CDR3 is 18 residues. V lost 4 bases and J lost 3, with 26 bases in between. Per the germline V gene, CDR1 is SGHDT and CDR2 is YYEEEE. CDR3 protein: CASSRPGGPAGTNYEQYF. The DNA for the CDR3 is TGTGCCAGCAGCCGCCCGGGTGGGCCAGCGGGGACAAACTACGAGCAGTACTTC.

In its sample, this clone was seen once. J is TRBJ1-1 and V is TRBV28, with D tentatively TRBD1 (6 bases). The CDR3 consists of 14 residues. V was trimmed by 4 bases and J by 2 bases, leaving 11 bases between them. The germline V gene has CDR1 MDHEN and CDR2 SYDVKM. The CDR3 DNA is TGTGCCAGCAGTTGGAGGGGGGGCAACACTGAAGCTTTCTTT. Encoded protein: CASSWRGGNTEAFF.

V and J are TRBV27 and TRBJ1-2, with a possible D match to TRBD1 (5 bases). There are 11 residues in the CDR3. Looked up from germline, CDR1 is MNHEY and CDR2 is SMNVEV (reference sequence). CDR3 sequence reads: CATGGMRGYTF. The CDR3 DNA reads as TGTGCTACGGGGGGTATGAGGGGCTACACCTTC.

The genes are TRBV20-1 and TRBJ1-6, with no clear D. Looked up from germline, CDR1 is DFQATT and CDR2 is SNEGSKA (reference sequence). This CDR3 spans 13 amino acids. V was cut by 3 bases and J by 6 bases, with 9 bases left in between. This CDR3 is CSASSQINSPLHF. The CDR3 nucleotides read TGCAGTGCTAGTTCCCAGATTAATTCACCCCTCCACTTT.